The clone carrying this TCR beta chain was picked up a small number of times. Its antigen is not known. The PCR made use of 60 Vbeta and 13 Jbeta primers. Data came from immunoSEQ multiplex PCR; TCRdb stores just in-frame clones and leaves some out. The sample lists approximately 160,000 clones; roughly 79% were seen once. These data come from a study of cytomegalovirus exposure and HLA in healthy donors. Notes on the study in general: The study designated 150 to 200 TCR beta chains cytomegalovirus-associated. It has been reported that TCR beta sequences accurately predicted the HLA-A and HLA-B alleles of most subjects. Under in vitro conditions, a few CMV-associated chains were confirmed as specific for CMV antigens. Presence/absence analyses assumed roughly uniform sequencing depth across donors.

This clonotype was obtained from a male donor in good health and CMV-seropositive. Sequencing was carried out using PBMCs.

This chain's CDR3 is CASGTGGSTDTQYF. The DNA for the CDR3 is TGCGCCAGCGGGACAGGGGGCAGTACAGATACGCAGTATTTT. The chain joins TRBV4-3 to TRBJ2-3, with TRBD1 identical over 12 bases. The V and J ends lost 8 bases and 3 bases, in that order; junction bases with no gene match: 3. The length of the CDR3 is 14 residues. Germline V gene sequence: CDR1 LGHNA, CDR2 YSLEER.